The 24 T cell receptor beta chains below were found in one sample sequenced in a study of technical replicates of blood from a handful of donors. Generated by immunoSEQ multiplex PCR, the TCRdb table keeps only in-frame clones and is missing some. The table has tens of thousands of clones, approximately 92% seen once. What was sequenced was T cells isolated from PBMCs. The source of these receptors is a human donor in good health.

This clone has only one observation. The chain joins TRBV11-2 to TRBJ2-7, with D possibly TRBD1 on 6 matching bases. This CDR3 is 13 amino acids long. Germline V gene data show CDR1 as SGHAT and CDR2 as FQNNGV. Trimming cost V 6 bases and J 4 bases, with 13 bases left between them. CDR3 DNA sequence: TGTGCCAGCAGACGCGACAGGTCATACGAGCAGTACTTC. This codes for CASRRDRSYEQYF.

This chain connects TRBV28 to TRBJ2-5; 7 positions agree with TRBD1. Per germline, CDR1 MDHEN and CDR2 SYDVKM. The V gene end was trimmed by 7 bases and the J gene end by 2 bases; junction bases not matched to a gene: 13. This CDR3 has 16 residues. The CDR3 DNA sequence: TGTGCCAGCAACCAGACGCCACAGGGGAGACAAGAGACCCAGTACTTC. Protein sequence: CASNQTPQGRQETQYF.

The J gene is TRBJ1-2, the V gene TRBV9; possibly TRBD1 for D (6 bases). This CDR3 spans 13 amino acids. Germline V CDR1 and CDR2: SGDLS, YYNGEE. V was clipped by 7 bases and J by 7 bases, with 17 bases between them. The CDR3 loop is CASGRGGGGGYTF. The CDR3 coding sequence is TGTGCCAGCGGAAGAGGGGGGGGCGGTGGCTACACCTTC.

The chain carries TRBV5-4 and TRBJ1-2; possibly TRBD1 for D (6 bases). This CDR3 has 15 residues. Trimming pared 0 bases from V and 5 bases from J, leaving 14 bases between. Per the germline V gene, CDR1 is SGHNT and CDR2 is YYREEE (reference sequence). DNA for the CDR3: TGTGCCAGCAGCTTGGCCGCTGGGGGCGCTTATGGCTACACCTTC. Translation: CASSLAAGGAYGYTF.

The V call is TRBV4-2, the J call TRBJ2-7, with D tentatively TRBD2 (5 bases). Deletions cut 4 bases from V and 1 base from J, with 8 bases between. Germline-derived CDR1 and CDR2 are LGHNA and YNFKEQ. CDR3 size: 13 residues. The DNA of the CDR3 is TGTGCCAGCAGCCTAGGACTGTCCTACGAGCAGTACTTC. It codes for CASSLGLSYEQYF.

The chain couples TRBV9 to TRBJ2-5, with 8 bases matching TRBD1. Germline CDR1 reads SGDLS; CDR2 reads YYNGEE. The CDR3 extends over 13 amino acids. V gave up 2 bases and J gave up 4 bases; unmatched junction bases: 1. The CDR3 DNA reads TGTGCCAGCAGCGTTGGACAGGGAGAGACCCAGTACTTC. Residues: CASSVGQGETQYF.

This clone was detected a few times. CDR3 protein: CASSLGAARAFF. The DNA of the CDR3 is TGTGCCAGCAGTTTAGGAGCAGCCCGGGCTTTCTTT. The rearrangement links TRBV28 to TRBJ1-1, with no clear D. This CDR3 spans 12 amino acids. Trimming shortened V by 2 bases and J by 11 bases, and 12 bases separated the two germline ends. From germline, CDR1 is MDHEN and CDR2 SYDVKM.

The chain recombines TRBV25-1 with TRBJ1-1; 7 nucleotides agree with TRBD1. The J segment lost 0 bases and the V segment lost 2 bases, leaving 3 bases of the junction unmatched. Germline CDR1 MGHDK, CDR2 SYGVNS. CDR3 length equals 15 residues. CDR3 nucleotides: TGTGCCAGCAGTGAAATAGACAGGGTGAACACTGAAGCTTTCTTT. Its protein is CASSEIDRVNTEAFF.

The chain uses TRBV27 and TRBJ2-3; no clear D gene. The V gene lost 4 bases and the J gene lost 6 bases, with 11 bases spanning the gap. Germline loops: CDR1 MNHEY, CDR2 SMNVEV (reference sequence). The CDR3 length is 13 residues. CDR3 in amino acids: CASSSSARDTQYF. The CDR3 bases are TGTGCCAGCAGTTCAAGTGCCAGGGATACGCAGTATTTT.

The chain employs TRBV5-1 and TRBJ1-2; tentative D call: TRBD1 (5 bases). Trimming removed 3 bases from V and 5 bases from J, with 20 bases in between. The CDR3 extends over 16 amino acids. Germline V CDR1 and CDR2: SGHRS, YFSETQ. The CDR3 here is CASSSTSGFKWYGYTF. The CDR3 bases are TGCGCCAGCAGCTCAACATCAGGGTTCAAATGGTATGGCTACACCTTC. The full variable domain, rest sourced from reference TRBV5-1 and TRBJ1-2, is KAGVTQTPRYLIKTRGQQVTLSCSPISGHRSVSWYQQTPGQGLQFLFEYFSETQRNKGNFPGRFSGRQFSNSRSEMNVSTLELGDSALYLCASSSTSGFKWYGYTFGSGTRLTVV.

With regard to this clone: Other DNA sequences in this sample translate to the same CDR3. The chain links TRBV6-5 to TRBJ2-7; D may be TRBD1 (5 bases). The CDR3 is 15 amino acids. Deletions cut 3 bases from V and 1 base from J, with 13 bases between. In germline, CDR1 is MNHEY, CDR2 SVGAGI. CDR3 nucleotides: TGTGCCAGCAGTTATCTATTTAGGGGTTCCTACGAGCAGTACTTC. It yields the protein CASSYLFRGSYEQYF.

The V and J genes are TRBV2 and TRBJ2-7; the match to TRBD1 covers 9 bases. Germline loops: CDR1 SNHLY, CDR2 FYNNEI. CDR3 size: 13 residues. Trimming took 6 bases from V and 7 from J; bases not matched to a gene: 7. The CDR3 DNA reads as TGTGCCAGCAGCGTACAGGGGGCGGGGGAGCAGTACTTC. This codes for CASSVQGAGEQYF.

The V call is TRBV6-4, the J call TRBJ2-7; TRBD2 matches at 8 bases. The CDR3 is 18 residues long. CDR1 MRHNA and CDR2 SNTAGT come from the germline V gene. Unmatched junction bases numbered 18, after V lost 6 bases and J lost 2 bases. This CDR3 reads CASSRPGQSGSPPYEQYF. Here the CDR3 DNA reads TGTGCCAGCAGCCGCCCGGGCCAAAGCGGGAGTCCCCCCTACGAGCAGTACTTC.

This rearrangement joins TRBV4-1 to TRBJ2-7; the match to TRBD2 covers 9 bases. CDR3 length equals 14 residues. Unmatched junction bases numbered 4, after V lost 4 bases and J lost 3 bases. Germline V gene sequence: CDR1 MGHRA, CDR2 YSYEKL. The CDR3 bases are TGCGCCAGCAGCCCGGGACTAGCTTTCTACGAGCAGTACTTC. Its translation is CASSPGLAFYEQYF.

The chain recombines TRBV7-2 with TRBJ2-3, with 10 bases lining up with TRBD2. The V segment lost 6 bases and the J segment 3 bases; nucleotides outside the gene matches: 0. Germline V gives CDR1 SGHTA, CDR2 FQGNSA. The CDR3 spans 13 residues. CDR3 DNA sequence: TGTGCCAGCAGGACTAGCGGGACAGATACGCAGTATTTT. Its protein product is CASRTSGTDTQYF.

J is TRBJ2-7 and V is TRBV7-3; D possibly corresponds to TRBD1 (5 bases). This CDR3 has 16 residues. Trimming cost V 3 bases and J 0 bases, with 15 bases left between them. CDR1 and CDR2 (germline): SGHTA, FQGTGA. Here the CDR3 DNA reads TGTGCCAGCAGCTTCAACGGGCCTAGGGGCTCCTACGAGCAGTACTTC. This codes for CASSFNGPRGSYEQYF.

The chain is built from TRBV10-3 and TRBJ2-3; 12 bases fit TRBD2. J gave up 1 base and V 6 bases, and 2 bases lay outside the gene matches. Per the germline V gene, CDR1 is ENHRY and CDR2 is SYGVKD. The CDR3 has 15 amino acids. CDR3 in DNA: TGTGCCATCAGCCGGACTAGCGGGGGCACAGATACGCAGTATTTT. Translated: CAISRTSGGTDTQYF.

The gene calls are TRBV5-8 and TRBJ1-2; maybe TRBD1 (5 bases). V was cut by 5 bases and J by 6 bases, with 20 bases left in between. This CDR3 is built from 15 residues. Germline CDR1 is SGHTS and CDR2 is YDEGEE. In nucleotides, the CDR3 is TGTGCCAGCAGTCAACAGATGACAGCCTCAGATGGCTACACCTTC. Translated, it gives CASSQQMTASDGYTF.

V is TRBV29-1 and J is TRBJ1-2; D is uncertain. Looked up from germline, CDR1 is SQVTM and CDR2 is ANQGSEA. V was trimmed by 4 bases and J by 7 bases, leaving 10 bases between them. The CDR3 consists of 11 residues. The CDR3 DNA reads as TGCAGCGTTGGAGGCCTAACTGGCTACACCTTC. This codes for CSVGGLTGYTF.

The V call is TRBV7-2, the J call TRBJ1-1; D is perhaps TRBD1 (5 bases). Germline V gene sequence: CDR1 SGHTA, CDR2 FQGNSA. This CDR3 has 15 residues. V lost 1 base, J lost 0 bases, and 9 bases lay in between. CDR3 residues: CASSLEGLLNTEAFF. CDR3 DNA sequence: TGTGCCAGCAGCTTAGAGGGACTTTTGAACACTGAAGCTTTCTTT.

The chain carries TRBV6-5 and TRBJ2-3; no clear D gene. Germline CDR1 reads MNHEY; CDR2 reads SVGAGI. This CDR3 contains 11 residues. V was shortened by 6 bases and J by 6 bases, with 7 bases between the two germline ends. This CDR3 reads CASSPGDTQYF. The CDR3 coding sequence is TGTGCCAGCAGCCCGGGTGATACGCAGTATTTT.

The chain carries TRBV11-3 and TRBJ2-1; a weak D match, TRBD2 (7 bases). In germline, CDR1 is SGHNT, CDR2 YENEEA. The V end was cut by 3 bases, the J end by 3 bases, with 12 bases between. The CDR3 contains 15 residues. CDR3 DNA: TGTGCCAGCAGCTTGGGGGGGCCGAACTACAATGAGCAGTTCTTC. This sequence encodes CASSLGGPNYNEQFF. The full variable domain, its missing parts supplied by reference TRBV11-3 and TRBJ2-1, is EAGVVQSPRYKIIEKKQPVAFWCNPISGHNTLYWYLQNLGQGPELLIRYENEEAVDDSQLPKDRFSAERLKGVDSTLKIQPAELGDSAVYLCASSLGGPNYNEQFFGPGTRLTVL.

This clone is a singleton in its sample. The V call is TRBV6-5, the J call TRBJ2-7; a weak D match, TRBD1 (5 bases). The CDR3 is made up of 14 amino acids. V dropped 2 bases and J dropped 0 bases, with 8 bases sitting between them. The germline gives CDR1 MNHEY, CDR2 SVGAGI. The CDR3 nucleotides read TGTGCCAGCAGTTACAGAGACAGCTCCTACGAGCAGTACTTC. This sequence encodes CASSYRDSSYEQYF.

The chain joins TRBV6-5 to TRBJ2-3; D not resolved. CDR1 and CDR2 from the germline V gene are MNHEY and SVGAGI. The CDR3 has 15 residues. V was shortened by 5 bases and J by 2 bases, with 14 bases between the two germline ends. For the CDR3, the DNA is TGTGCCAGCAGTCGAGGAAATTCGTTCACAGATACGCAGTATTTT. Its protein product is CASSRGNSFTDTQYF.